This TCR beta chain was profiled in a study of human T cells and chemical hapten exposure. Notes on the study in general: Alopecia in all donors means immunity may differ from healthy individuals. Relative to controls, expanded TCRs formed significantly more large CDR3 similarity clusters.

Germline loops: CDR1 SQVTM, CDR2 ANQGSEA. CDR3 length: 13 amino acids. The junction had 9 bases not matched to a gene; V was cut back by 6 bases and J by 7 bases. From the RACE reads, TCRdb called clonotypes with MiXCR, one entry per CDR3 protein. This sample carries about 260,000 distinct CDR3 sequences, about 9.4% of them seen once, and the ten largest clones take over 2%. Note on this clonotype: Its specificity is unknown.

Time point reported: pre-sensitization, week 0. Noted treatment: therapeutic diphenylcyclopropenone sensitization with weekly scalp DPC. People who gave samples had alopecia, were 18 to 70 years old, and were suitable for DPC. The rearrangement links TRBV29-1 to TRBJ1-5, with 7 bases fitting TRBD1. The sequence derives from a woman in her thirties or forties with alopecia areata. Some clones in this sample may be carry-over from other donors' samples. The sample in question was whole blood, obtained in connection with sensitization to the hapten diphenylcyclopropenone (DPC). The CDR3 sequence is CSVAGSGGQPQHF. The CDR3 bases are TGCAGCGTGGCAGGGTCAGGGGGACAGCCCCAGCATTTT. Full variable domain (outside the CDR3, taken from reference TRBV29-1 and TRBJ1-5): SAVISQKPSRDICQRGTSLTIQCQVDSQVTMMFWYRQQPGQSLTLIATANQGSEATYESGFVIDKFPISRPNLTFSTLTVSNMSPEDSSIYLCSVAGSGGQPQHFGDGTRLSIL.